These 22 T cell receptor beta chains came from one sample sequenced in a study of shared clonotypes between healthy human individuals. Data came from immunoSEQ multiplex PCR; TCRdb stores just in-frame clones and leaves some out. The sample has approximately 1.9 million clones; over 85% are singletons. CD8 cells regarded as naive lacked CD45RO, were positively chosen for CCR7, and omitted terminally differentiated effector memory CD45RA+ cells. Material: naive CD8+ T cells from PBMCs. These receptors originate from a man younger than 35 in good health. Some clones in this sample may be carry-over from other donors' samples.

The CDR3 here is CASRVGQFMNTEAFF. The CDR3 coding sequence is TGTGCCAGCAGAGTCGGACAGTTCATGAACACTGAAGCTTTCTTT. V usage is TRBV6-5 and J usage is TRBJ1-1; D perhaps matches TRBD1 (6 bases). Germline V CDR1 and CDR2: MNHEY, SVGAGI. V was shortened by 6 bases and J by 0 bases, with 14 bases between the two germline ends. The length of the CDR3 is 15 residues.

CDR3 sequence (DNA): TGTGCCAGCAGCCAAGGACTATCTCAGCCCCAGCATTTT. Translating it yields CASSQGLSQPQHF. V usage is TRBV14 and J usage is TRBJ1-5; D remains ambiguous. Germline assignment: CDR1 SGHDN and CDR2 FVKESK. This CDR3 is built from 13 residues. V was trimmed by 1 base and J by 6 bases, leaving 7 bases between them.

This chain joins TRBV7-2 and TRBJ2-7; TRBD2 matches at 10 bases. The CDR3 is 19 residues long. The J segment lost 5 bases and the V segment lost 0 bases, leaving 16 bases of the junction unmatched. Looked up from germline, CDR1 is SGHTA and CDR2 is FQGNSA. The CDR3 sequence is CASSLAGTSDERGSDEQYF. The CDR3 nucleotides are TGTGCCAGCAGCTTAGCAGGGACTAGCGACGAACGGGGTAGCGACGAGCAGTACTTC.

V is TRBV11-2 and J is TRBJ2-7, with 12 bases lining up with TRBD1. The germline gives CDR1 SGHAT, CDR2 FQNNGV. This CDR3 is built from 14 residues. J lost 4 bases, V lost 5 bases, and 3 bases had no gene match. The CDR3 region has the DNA TGTGCCAGCAGCCGGGACAGGGGGCGATACGAGCAGTACTTC. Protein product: CASSRDRGRYEQYF.

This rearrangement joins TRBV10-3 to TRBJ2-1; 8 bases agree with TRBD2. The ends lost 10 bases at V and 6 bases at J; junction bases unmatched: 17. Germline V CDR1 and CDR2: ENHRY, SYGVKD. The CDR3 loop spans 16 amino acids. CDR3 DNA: TGTGCCACGAGAATCTCAAGCGGGAGCCCTGGCAATGAGCAGTTCTTC. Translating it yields CATRISSGSPGNEQFF.

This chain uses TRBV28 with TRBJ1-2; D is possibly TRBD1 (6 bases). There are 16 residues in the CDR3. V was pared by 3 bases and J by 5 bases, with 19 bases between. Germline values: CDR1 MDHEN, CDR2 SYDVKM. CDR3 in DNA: TGTGCCAGCAGTTTTAGATACGACAGGATCCCTTATGGCTACACCTTC. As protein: CASSFRYDRIPYGYTF.

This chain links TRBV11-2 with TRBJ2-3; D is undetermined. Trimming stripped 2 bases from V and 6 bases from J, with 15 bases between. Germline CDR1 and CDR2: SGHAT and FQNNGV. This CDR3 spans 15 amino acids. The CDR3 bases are TGTGCCAGCAGCTTAAAACTCCCCGTAATGGATACGCAGTATTTT. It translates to CASSLKLPVMDTQYF.

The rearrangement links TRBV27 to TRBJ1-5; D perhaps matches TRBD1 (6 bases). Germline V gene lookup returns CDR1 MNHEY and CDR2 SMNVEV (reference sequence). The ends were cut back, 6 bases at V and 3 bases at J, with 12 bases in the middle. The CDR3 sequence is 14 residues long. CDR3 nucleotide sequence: TGTGCCAGCAGAAGGACAGCGTCCAATCAGCCCCAGCATTTT. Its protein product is CASRRTASNQPQHF.

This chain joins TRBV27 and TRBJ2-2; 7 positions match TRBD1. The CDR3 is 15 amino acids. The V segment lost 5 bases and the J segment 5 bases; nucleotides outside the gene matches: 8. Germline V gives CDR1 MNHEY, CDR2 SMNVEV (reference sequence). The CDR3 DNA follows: TGTGCCAGCAGTCCGAGACAGGGAACGACCGGGGAGCTGTTTTTT. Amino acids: CASSPRQGTTGELFF.

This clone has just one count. CDR3 in amino acids: CASSYAPPGTFTGELFF. CDR3 nucleotide sequence: TGCGCCAGCAGCTACGCGCCCCCAGGGACATTCACCGGGGAGCTGTTTTTT. V and J are TRBV4-3 and TRBJ2-2, with TRBD1 as a possible D gene (6 bases). V was cut by 5 bases and J by 4 bases, with 20 bases left in between. Germline values: CDR1 LGHNA, CDR2 YSLEER. The CDR3 sequence is 17 residues long.

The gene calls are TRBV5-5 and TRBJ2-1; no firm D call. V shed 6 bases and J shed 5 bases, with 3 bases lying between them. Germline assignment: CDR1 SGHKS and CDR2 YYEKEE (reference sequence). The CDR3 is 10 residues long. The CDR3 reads CASINNEQFF. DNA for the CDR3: TGTGCCAGCATCAACAATGAGCAGTTCTTC.

CDR3 amino acids: CASSQDTRTGANYGYTF. As DNA, the CDR3 is TGCGCCAGCAGCCAAGATACCCGAACAGGGGCTAACTATGGCTACACCTTC. The chain recombines TRBV4-1 with TRBJ1-2; 7 bases match TRBD1. CDR3 length equals 17 residues. CDR1 MGHRA and CDR2 YSYEKL come from the germline V gene. V was pared by 0 bases and J by 0 bases, with 7 bases of the junction left unmatched.

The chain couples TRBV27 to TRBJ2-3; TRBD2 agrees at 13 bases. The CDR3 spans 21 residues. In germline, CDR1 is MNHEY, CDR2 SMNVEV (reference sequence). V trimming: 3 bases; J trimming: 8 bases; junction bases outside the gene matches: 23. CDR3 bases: TGTGCCAGCAGTTTCCCCGCTGCTCGACTAGCGGGAGGCCCTCTATTGGTTACGCAGTATTTT. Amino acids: CASSFPAARLAGGPLLVTQYF.

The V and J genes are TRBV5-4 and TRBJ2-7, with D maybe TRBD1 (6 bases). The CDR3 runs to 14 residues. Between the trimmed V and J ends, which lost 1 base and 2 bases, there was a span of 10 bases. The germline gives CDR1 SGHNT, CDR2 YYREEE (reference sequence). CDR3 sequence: CASSLYRVPYEQYF. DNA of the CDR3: TGTGCCAGCAGCTTGTACAGGGTCCCCTACGAGCAGTACTTC.

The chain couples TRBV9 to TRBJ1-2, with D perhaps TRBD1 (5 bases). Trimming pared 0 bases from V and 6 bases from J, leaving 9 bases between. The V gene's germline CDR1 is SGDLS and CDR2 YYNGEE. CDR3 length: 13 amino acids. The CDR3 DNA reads TGTGCCAGCAGCGTAGGGGGGGACGATGGCTACACCTTC. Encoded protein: CASSVGGDDGYTF.

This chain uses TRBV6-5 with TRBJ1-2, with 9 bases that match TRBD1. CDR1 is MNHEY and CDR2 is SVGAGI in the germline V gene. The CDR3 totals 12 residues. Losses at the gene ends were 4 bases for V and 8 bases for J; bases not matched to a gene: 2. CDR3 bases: TGTGCCAGCAGTTGGACAGGGGAGGGCTACACCTTC. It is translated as CASSWTGEGYTF.

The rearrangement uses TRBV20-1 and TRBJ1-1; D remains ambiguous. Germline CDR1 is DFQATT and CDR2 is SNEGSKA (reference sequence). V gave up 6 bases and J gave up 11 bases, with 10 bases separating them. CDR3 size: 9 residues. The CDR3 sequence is CSATPSAFF. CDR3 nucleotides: TGCAGTGCGACCCCTTCGGCTTTCTTT.

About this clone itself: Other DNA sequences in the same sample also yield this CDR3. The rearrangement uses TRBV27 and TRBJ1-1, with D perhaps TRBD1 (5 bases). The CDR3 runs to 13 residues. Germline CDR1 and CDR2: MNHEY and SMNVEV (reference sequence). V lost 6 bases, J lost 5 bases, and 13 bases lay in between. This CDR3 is CASRLGGWTEAFF. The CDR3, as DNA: TGTGCCAGCAGGCTGGGGGGGTGGACTGAAGCTTTCTTT.

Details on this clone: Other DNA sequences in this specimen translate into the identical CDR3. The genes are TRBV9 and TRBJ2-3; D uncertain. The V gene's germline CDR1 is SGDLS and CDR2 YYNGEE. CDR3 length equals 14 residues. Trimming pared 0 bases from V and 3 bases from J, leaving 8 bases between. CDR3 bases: TGTGCCAGCAGCGTAGAGGGTAGGACAGATACGCAGTATTTT. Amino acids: CASSVEGRTDTQYF.

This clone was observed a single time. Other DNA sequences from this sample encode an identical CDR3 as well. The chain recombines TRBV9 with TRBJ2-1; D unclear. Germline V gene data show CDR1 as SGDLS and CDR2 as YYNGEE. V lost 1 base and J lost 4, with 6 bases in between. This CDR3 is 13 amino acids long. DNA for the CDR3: TGTGCCAGCAGCGTACCCCCTTACAATGAGCAGTTCTTC. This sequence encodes CASSVPPYNEQFF.

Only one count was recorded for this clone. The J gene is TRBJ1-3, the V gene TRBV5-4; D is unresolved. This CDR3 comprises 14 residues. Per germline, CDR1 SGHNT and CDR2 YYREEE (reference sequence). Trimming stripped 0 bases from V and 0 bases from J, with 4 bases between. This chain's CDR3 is CASSLDPSGNTIYF. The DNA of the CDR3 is TGTGCCAGCAGCTTGGACCCCTCTGGAAACACCATATATTTT.

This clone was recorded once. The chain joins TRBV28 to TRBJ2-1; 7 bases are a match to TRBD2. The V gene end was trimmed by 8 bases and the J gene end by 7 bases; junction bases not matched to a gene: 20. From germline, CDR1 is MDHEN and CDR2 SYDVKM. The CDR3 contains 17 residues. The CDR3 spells CASRPIARLGEGNEQFF. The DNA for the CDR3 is TGTGCCAGCCGCCCTATTGCCCGACTTGGGGAGGGGAATGAGCAGTTCTTC.